A single sample is the source of the 6 T cell receptor beta chains below, sequenced in a study of blood T cell repertoires in COVID-19. Generated by immunoSEQ multiplex PCR, the TCRdb table keeps only in-frame clones and is missing some. The repertoire holds about 180,000 clones, about 83% seen once, with about 18% in the top ten. The sample was peripheral blood. The receptors derive from an older person with COVID-19, enrolled during active disease.

To note about this clone: The sample contains more than one DNA sequence encoding this CDR3. The chain is built from TRBV5-4 and TRBJ2-7; 13 bases match TRBD2. The CDR3 extends over 15 amino acids. CDR1 and CDR2 (germline): SGHNT, YYREEE (reference sequence). The V and J ends lost 3 bases and 2 bases, in that order; junction bases with no gene match: 2. CDR3 sequence: CASSSGLAGTYEQYF. The CDR3 nucleotides are TGTGCCAGCAGCTCGGGACTAGCGGGAACCTACGAGCAGTACTTC.

This clone was observed once. The rearrangement joins TRBV11-3 to TRBJ2-2; 9 bases match TRBD1. Germline V lookup: CDR1 SGHNT, CDR2 YENEEA. The CDR3 is made up of 19 amino acids. V lost 1 base and J lost 7; bases outside the gene matches: 16. For the CDR3, the DNA is TGTGCCAGCAGCTTAGTCCAGTACAGGGGGCGCGTCATTCTCGGGGAGCTGTTTTTT. Amino acids: CASSLVQYRGRVILGELFF.

The chain joins TRBV6-6 to TRBJ1-5; a weak D match, TRBD1 (6 bases). The CDR3 is 13 residues long. Germline assignment: CDR1 MNHNY and CDR2 SVGAGI (reference sequence). Deletions cut 5 bases from V and 4 bases from J, with 9 bases between. CDR3: CASSRTGNQPQHF. The CDR3 DNA is TGTGCCAGCAGTCGTACAGGGAATCAGCCCCAGCATTTT.

The rearrangement joins TRBV5-5 to TRBJ2-2; 8 bases are shared with TRBD2. Germline assignment: CDR1 SGHKS and CDR2 YYEKEE (reference sequence). The CDR3 is 14 amino acids. Unmatched junction bases numbered 5, after V lost 8 bases and J lost 2 bases. The CDR3 region has the DNA TGTGCCAGTATAGCGGGAATAAACACCGGGGAGCTGTTTTTT. Protein product: CASIAGINTGELFF.

This clone was counted between two and nine times. The chain couples TRBV11-3 to TRBJ2-5, with TRBD1 as a possible D gene (5 bases). Germline V lookup: CDR1 SGHNT, CDR2 YENEEA. The CDR3 covers 15 residues. V lost 1 base and J lost 1, with 10 bases in between. CDR3 DNA: TGTGCCAGCAGCTTAGGGGTCGACAGCCAAGAGACCCAGTACTTC. This translates into CASSLGVDSQETQYF.

This CDR3 reads CASSPYNQPQHF. The CDR3 DNA follows: TGTGCCAGTAGTCCGTATAATCAGCCCCAGCATTTT. The rearrangement joins TRBV19 to TRBJ1-5; D gene unclear. The CDR3 sequence is 12 residues long. Per germline, CDR1 LNHDA and CDR2 SQIVND (reference sequence). V was clipped by 5 bases and J by 4 bases, with 6 bases between them. Drawing the rest from reference TRBV19 and TRBJ1-5, the complete variable domain is DGGITQSPKYLFRKEGQNVTLSCEQNLNHDAMYWYRQDPGQGLRLIYYSQIVNDFQKGDIAEGYSVSREKKESFPLTVTSAQKNPTAFYLCASSPYNQPQHFGDGTRLSIL.